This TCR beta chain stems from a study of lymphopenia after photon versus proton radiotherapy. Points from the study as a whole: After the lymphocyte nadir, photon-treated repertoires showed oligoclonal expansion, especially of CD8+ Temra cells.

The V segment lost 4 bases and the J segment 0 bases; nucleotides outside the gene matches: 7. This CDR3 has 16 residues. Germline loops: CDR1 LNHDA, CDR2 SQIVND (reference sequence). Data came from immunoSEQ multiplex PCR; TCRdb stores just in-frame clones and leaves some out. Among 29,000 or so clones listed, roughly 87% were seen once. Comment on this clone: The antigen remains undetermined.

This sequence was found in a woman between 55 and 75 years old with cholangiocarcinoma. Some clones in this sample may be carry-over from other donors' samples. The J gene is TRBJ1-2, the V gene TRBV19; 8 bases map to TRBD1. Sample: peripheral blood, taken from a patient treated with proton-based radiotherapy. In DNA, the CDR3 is TGTGCCAGTAGTACCCGGACAGGGAGAGCTAACTATGGCTACACCTTC. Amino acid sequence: CASSTRTGRANYGYTF.